The 5 T cell receptor beta chains below come from one sample, sequenced in a study of control samples from healthy donors and cancer patients. Method: immunoSEQ multiplex PCR; TCRdb's copy keeps in-frame clones and lacks some. The sample shows 170,000 or so clones, roughly 92% of them seen only once. The sequenced material came from blood. The receptors stem from a man between 25 and 39 years old in good health.

V and J are TRBV7-2 and TRBJ2-1; D is ambiguous. The germline CDR1 and CDR2 sequences are SGHTA and FQGNSA. The V end lost 0 bases, the J end lost 2 bases, and 5 bases lay between the germline ends. The CDR3 runs 14 residues. This CDR3 reads CASSLAWAYNEQFF. In DNA, the CDR3 is TGTGCCAGCAGCTTAGCATGGGCCTACAATGAGCAGTTCTTC.

J is TRBJ2-2 and V is TRBV30; D call uncertain. Germline V lookup: CDR1 GTSNPN, CDR2 SVGIG (reference sequence). V lost 3 bases, J lost 1 base, and 9 bases lay in between. The CDR3 totals 14 residues. The CDR3 DNA sequence: TGTGCCTGGAGGACCCTTAAGAACACCGGGGAGCTGTTTTTT. The encoded protein is CAWRTLKNTGELFF.

The sample holds one count of this clone. CDR3 coding DNA: TGTGCCAGTAGGGGGACAGGGGGCATCTATGGCTACACCTTC. This sequence encodes CASRGTGGIYGYTF. This chain uses TRBV19 with TRBJ1-2; 12 bases match TRBD1. The CDR3 contains 14 residues. Germline CDR1 LNHDA, CDR2 SQIVND (reference sequence). The J segment lost 4 bases and the V segment lost 6 bases, leaving 3 bases of the junction unmatched.

The CDR3 spells CASRTGGNQPQHF. The CDR3 nucleotides read TGTGCCAGCAGAACAGGGGGGAATCAGCCCCAGCATTTT. The rearrangement uses TRBV12-3 or TRBV12-4 and TRBJ1-5; TRBD1 aligns across 8 bases. J lost 4 bases, V lost 6 bases, and 2 bases had no gene match. The length of the CDR3 is 13 residues.

The V gene is TRBV20-1, the J gene TRBJ1-5; weak D call: TRBD1 (6 bases). Trimming removed 3 bases from V and 8 bases from J, with 17 bases in between. Germline CDR1 reads DFQATT; CDR2 reads SNEGSKA (reference sequence). This CDR3 comprises 14 residues. Here the CDR3 reads CSASRGGRSEPQHF. The DNA of the CDR3 is TGCAGTGCTAGTAGGGGGGGGCGTTCGGAGCCCCAGCATTTT.